A single sample gave rise to the 29 T cell receptor beta chains below, sequenced in a study of T cell responses to AZD1222 COVID-19 vaccine. Generated by immunoSEQ multiplex PCR, the TCRdb table keeps only in-frame clones and is missing some. The sample includes some 140,000 clones, around nine tenths seen only once; the top ten take 5.5% to 6.5%. The sample in question was peripheral blood, obtained on day 0 of AZD1222 vaccination. The receptor set was obtained from an adult in good health.

This clone was seen once. The V and J genes are TRBV11-2 and TRBJ2-7; 9 nucleotides agree with TRBD2. This CDR3 comprises 17 residues. J lost 2 bases, V lost 5 bases, and 13 bases had no gene match. CDR1 is SGHAT, CDR2 FQNNGV, per germline. The CDR3 DNA reads as TGTGCCAGCAGCGTCACCGAAACTAGCGGGCCTGCCTACGAGCAGTACTTC. This codes for CASSVTETSGPAYEQYF.

This clone is a singleton in its sample. The chain couples TRBV10-3 to TRBJ1-3; D unclear. V was shortened by 6 bases and J by 1 base, with 13 bases between the two germline ends. Germline loops: CDR1 ENHRY, CDR2 SYGVKD. The CDR3 spans 15 residues. This CDR3 is CAIRSTRQSGNTIYF. CDR3 DNA sequence: TGTGCCATCAGGTCGACCCGGCAGTCTGGAAACACCATATATTTT.

In this sample, this clone turned up once. The chain uses TRBV5-6 and TRBJ2-3; D not resolved. This CDR3 has 13 amino acids. Trimming pared 5 bases from V and 2 bases from J, leaving 9 bases between. Germline V gene lookup returns CDR1 SGHDT and CDR2 YYEEEE. The CDR3 reads CASSQGDTDTQYF. CDR3 DNA sequence: TGTGCCAGCAGTCAAGGAGACACAGATACGCAGTATTTT.

V is TRBV7-9 and J is TRBJ1-2, with 12 bases matching TRBD1. The junction had 5 bases not matched to a gene; V was cut back by 5 bases and J by 4 bases. Germline lookup yields CDR1 SEHNR and CDR2 FQNEAQ (reference sequence). The CDR3 spans 15 residues. Here the CDR3 DNA reads TGTGCCAGCAGCGGGACAGGGGGCATAGGCTATGGCTACACCTTC. Translated: CASSGTGGIGYGYTF.

The chain is built from TRBV7-9 and TRBJ2-4; perhaps D is TRBD1 or TRBD2 (5 bases each). V lost 5 bases and J 3 bases, leaving 17 bases between the germline ends. This CDR3 contains 16 residues. Germline values: CDR1 SEHNR, CDR2 FQNEAQ (reference sequence). The DNA of the CDR3 is TGTGCCAGCAGCCTCCCGATGGGGGAGTACAAAAACATTCAGTACTTC. Its translation is CASSLPMGEYKNIQYF.

The V and J genes are TRBV18 and TRBJ1-4; D is possibly TRBD1 (5 bases). Trimming pared 5 bases from V and 12 bases from J, leaving 19 bases between. This CDR3 region has 14 residues. The germline V gene encodes CDR1 KGHSH and CDR2 LQKENI. The CDR3 coding sequence is TGTGCCAGCTCAGCCGACGGACTGGGGGGGGAACTGTTTTTT. It is translated as CASSADGLGGELFF.

The rearrangement joins TRBV10-3 to TRBJ2-7; D is undetermined. The germline gives CDR1 ENHRY, CDR2 SYGVKD. With 3 bases removed from V and 1 base from J, the gap between germline ends came to 7 bases. The CDR3 length is 13 residues. CDR3 DNA: TGTGCCATCAGTGAAGTGGCGTCCTACGAGCAGTACTTC. Translating gives CAISEVASYEQYF.

The chain uses TRBV6-1 and TRBJ1-5, with a weak D call TRBD1 (6 bases). The CDR3 is made up of 15 amino acids. Germline V gene sequence: CDR1 MNHNS, CDR2 SASEGT. V was trimmed by 3 bases and J by 6 bases, leaving 15 bases between them. CDR3 nucleotides: TGTGCCAGCAGTGAGGGACCAGACAGGACTCAGCCCCAGCATTTT. Residues: CASSEGPDRTQPQHF.

The gene calls are TRBV30 and TRBJ2-7, with TRBD2 matching 8 bases. Trimming took 5 bases from V and 3 from J; bases not matched to a gene: 6. The germline V gene encodes CDR1 GTSNPN and CDR2 SVGIG (reference sequence). This CDR3 has 13 residues. In nucleotides, the CDR3 is TGTGCCTGGCGGCGGGAGGCCCACTACGAGCAGTACTTC. Its translation is CAWRREAHYEQYF.

This chain links TRBV12-3 or TRBV12-4 with TRBJ1-1; a possible D gene is TRBD1 (5 bases). The CDR3 is made up of 11 amino acids. Trimming removed 4 bases from V and 7 bases from J, with 7 bases in between. The DNA for the CDR3 is TGTGCCAGCAGTTCAGGGTATGAAGCTTTCTTT. As protein: CASSSGYEAFF.

V gene TRBV21-1 combines with J gene TRBJ2-3; no check of the table's D call, TRBD1, against the DNA was made. TRBV21-1 is noted as a pseudogene. The CDR3 contains 23 residues. The CDR3 is CASSKRDNRDKDGARPGTDTQYF. In DNA form, the CDR3 reads TGTGCCAGCAGCAAAAGGGATAACCGGGACAAGGACGGTGCCCGGCCAGGCACAGATACGCAGTATTTT.

The gene calls are TRBV5-1 and TRBJ2-3; D is unclear. Germline V gene lookup returns CDR1 SGHRS and CDR2 YFSETQ. CDR3 length: 15 amino acids. With 0 bases removed from V and 0 bases from J, the gap between germline ends came to 8 bases. The CDR3 sequence is CASSLEPISTDTQYF. The CDR3 region has the DNA TGCGCCAGCAGCTTGGAACCCATTAGCACAGATACGCAGTATTTT.

This chain uses TRBV6-5 with TRBJ2-4, with D maybe TRBD2 (5 bases). The CDR3 covers 16 residues. Germline V gives CDR1 MNHEY, CDR2 SVGAGI. V was shortened by 4 bases and J by 0 bases, with 13 bases between the two germline ends. CDR3: CASSSLLGLAKNIQYF. CDR3 coding DNA: TGTGCCAGCAGTTCCCTCCTAGGACTAGCCAAAAACATTCAGTACTTC.

The rearrangement links TRBV27 to TRBJ2-3; the D is unclear. With 4 bases removed from V and 6 bases from J, the gap between germline ends came to 11 bases. The CDR3 spans 13 residues. Germline V gives CDR1 MNHEY, CDR2 SMNVEV (reference sequence). CDR3 DNA: TGTGCCAGCAGTTCAAACCTTGGGGATACGCAGTATTTT. Residues: CASSSNLGDTQYF.

Remarks on this clone: This sample also contains other DNA sequences that code for the same CDR3. V gene TRBV4-3 combines with J gene TRBJ1-3; D gene ambiguous. Trimming pared 0 bases from V and 4 bases from J, leaving 4 bases between. CDR3 length equals 13 residues. From germline, CDR1 is LGHNA and CDR2 YSLEER. CDR3 sequence reads: CASSQDRGNTIYF. In DNA form, the CDR3 reads TGCGCCAGCAGCCAAGATCGGGGAAACACCATATATTTT.

The V call is TRBV1, the J call TRBJ2-7; the table's TRBD1 call for D was not verified on the DNA. TRBV1 is classified as a pseudogene. This CDR3 comprises 12 residues. CDR3: CTSSQDTYEQYF. The CDR3 nucleotides read TGCACCAGCAGCCAAGACACCTACGAGCAGTACTTC.

The chain has TRBV9 and TRBJ1-1; no clear D gene. Germline V gene lookup returns CDR1 SGDLS and CDR2 YYNGEE. V gave up 0 bases and J gave up 5 bases, with 14 bases separating them. The CDR3 is made up of 15 amino acids. CDR3 protein: CASSVGIVPYTEAFF. CDR3 sequence (DNA): TGTGCCAGCAGCGTAGGCATAGTTCCGTATACTGAAGCTTTCTTT.

The gene calls are TRBV28 and TRBJ2-5; TRBD1 matches 8 bases. Per the germline V gene, CDR1 is MDHEN and CDR2 is SYDVKM. V was clipped by 3 bases and J by 1 base; unmatched bases: 4. CDR3 size: 15 residues. The CDR3 nucleotides are TGTGCCAGCAGTTTGGGACAGGTTGGCCAAGAGACCCAGTACTTC. The encoded protein is CASSLGQVGQETQYF.

The rearrangement links TRBV6-5 to TRBJ1-1; D may be TRBD1 (5 bases). V dropped 6 bases and J dropped 8 bases, with 19 bases sitting between them. The germline V gene encodes CDR1 MNHEY and CDR2 SVGAGI. The CDR3 has 14 amino acids. DNA for the CDR3: TGTGCCAGCAGACGAAACCGGGACTTTCAGGAAGCTTTCTTT. Encoded protein: CASRRNRDFQEAFF.

This rearrangement joins TRBV7-9 to TRBJ1-4; D gene uncertain. V lost 1 base and J 0 bases, leaving 9 bases between the germline ends. Germline loops: CDR1 SEHNR, CDR2 FQNEAQ (reference sequence). The CDR3 covers 16 residues. CDR3: CASSLVIAATNEKLFF. CDR3 coding DNA: TGTGCCAGCAGCTTAGTGATCGCAGCAACTAATGAAAAACTGTTTTTT.

The V call is TRBV5-1, the J call TRBJ1-1; D call uncertain. Germline V gene lookup returns CDR1 SGHRS and CDR2 YFSETQ. This CDR3 is 14 amino acids long. V shed 0 bases and J shed 1 base, with 7 bases lying between them. This CDR3 reads CASSLARTNTEAFF. The DNA of the CDR3 is TGCGCCAGCAGCTTGGCCAGGACGAACACTGAAGCTTTCTTT.

The V gene is TRBV7-3, the J gene TRBJ2-3; D is undetermined. Germline lookup yields CDR1 SGHTA and CDR2 FQGTGA. Trimming removed 2 bases at V and 5 bases at J, with 8 bases between. This CDR3 region has 13 residues. The CDR3 sequence: CASSLSRRDTQYF. For the CDR3, the DNA is TGTGCCAGCAGCTTATCCCGCAGAGATACGCAGTATTTT.

The gene calls are TRBV18 and TRBJ2-1, with 9 positions matching TRBD2. V gave up 3 bases and J gave up 4 bases; unmatched junction bases: 10. Germline V gene lookup returns CDR1 KGHSH and CDR2 LQKENI. The CDR3 length is 17 residues. The CDR3 region is CASSPNPRLAGYNEQFF. The CDR3 nucleotides read TGTGCCAGCTCACCCAATCCTAGGCTAGCGGGGTACAATGAGCAGTTCTTC.

This clone was found once. V gene TRBV7-3 combines with J gene TRBJ1-1; D is uncertain. This CDR3 comprises 13 residues. V gave up 4 bases and J gave up 1 base, with 7 bases separating them. Germline lookup yields CDR1 SGHTA and CDR2 FQGTGA. CDR3 bases: TGTGCCAGCAGCTCGCAGGAGAACACTGAAGCTTTCTTT. Translated, it gives CASSSQENTEAFF. Variable domain in full (rest from reference TRBV7-3 and TRBJ1-1): GAGVSQTPSNKVTEKGKYVELRCDPISGHTALYWYRQSLGQGPEFLIYFQGTGAADDSGLPNDRFFAVRPEGSVSTLKIQRTERGDSAVYLCASSSQENTEAFFGQGTRLTVV.

The chain has TRBV30 and TRBJ1-1; 7 bases agree with TRBD1. Germline CDR1 is GTSNPN and CDR2 is SVGIG (reference sequence). Trimming at V came to 2 bases and at J to 2 bases, leaving 5 bases not matched to a gene. This CDR3 spans 14 amino acids. The CDR3 DNA sequence: TGTGCCTGGAGTCTTGACAGGGAAAACACTGAAGCTTTCTTT. Its protein product is CAWSLDRENTEAFF. Supplemented by reference TRBV30 and TRBJ1-1, the full variable domain reads SQTIHQWPATLVQPVGSPLSLECTVEGTSNPNLYWYRQAAGRGLQLLFYSVGIGQISSEVPQNLSASRPQDRQFILSSKKLLLSDSGFYLCAWSLDRENTEAFFGQGTRLTVV.

This chain uses TRBV6-2 or TRBV6-3 with TRBJ2-5; D might be TRBD2 (7 bases). The CDR3 is 17 residues long. V shed 2 bases and J shed 5 bases, with 21 bases lying between them. Germline V lookup: CDR1 MNHEY, CDR2 SVGEGT. The CDR3 DNA reads as TGTGCCAGCAGTTACACAGAGAGGGGGGGCTACCCGGAGACCCAGTACTTC. It yields the protein CASSYTERGGYPETQYF.

This chain joins TRBV5-4 and TRBJ1-1; no clear D. Trimming cost V 1 base and J 4 bases, with 14 bases left between them. The CDR3 contains 15 residues. Germline-derived CDR1 and CDR2 are SGHNT and YYREEE (reference sequence). DNA for the CDR3: TGTGCCAGCAGCTTGCCCCGCGGGGAGGGCACTGAAGCTTTCTTT. Amino acid sequence: CASSLPRGEGTEAFF. Full variable domain (missing parts from reference TRBV5-4 and TRBJ1-1): ETGVTQSPTHLIKTRGQQVTLRCSSQSGHNTVSWYQQALGQGPQFIFQYYREEENGRGNFPPRFSGLQFPNYSSELNVNALELDDSALYLCASSLPRGEGTEAFFGQGTRLTVV.

The rearrangement joins TRBV3-1 (or the pseudogene TRBV3-2) to TRBJ2-7, with unresolved D. The CDR3 is 17 amino acids. Trimming took 3 bases from V and 2 from J, leaving 20 bases between them. The germline V gene encodes CDR1 LGHDT and CDR2 YNNKEL (reference sequence). The CDR3 loop is CASSQGRSISLAYEQYF. The CDR3 bases are TGTGCCAGCAGCCAGGGCAGGTCTATCTCTCTCGCCTACGAGCAGTACTTC.

The genes are TRBV30 and TRBJ1-1, with a weak D call TRBD1 (5 bases). Trimming left V 4 bases short and J 0 bases short, with 12 bases between. The CDR3 contains 14 residues. Germline V lookup: CDR1 GTSNPN, CDR2 SVGIG (reference sequence). The CDR3 coding sequence is TGTGCCTGGAAGTCCCACAGGATGAACACTGAAGCTTTCTTT. Encoded protein: CAWKSHRMNTEAFF.